The source of this TCR beta chain is a study of cytomegalovirus exposure and HLA in healthy donors. A multiplex PCR was run with 60 Vbeta primers and 13 Jbeta primers. Some clones are missing from TCRdb's copy, which holds only in-frame ones; the method was immunoSEQ multiplex PCR. This table holds around 120,000 clones, approximately 82% found once. Remarks on this clone: The antigen is undetermined.

Findings and caveats of the study: Presence/absence analyses rested on an assumption that sequencing depth was roughly uniform across donors.

The clonotype was recovered from a boy under 10 years old in good health and CMV-seronegative. The sample comprised PBMCs.

CDR3 loop: CASSLELTEAFF. In DNA, the CDR3 is TGTGCCAGCAGCTTAGAACTCACTGAAGCTTTCTTT. This chain uses TRBV7-2 with TRBJ1-1; D remains ambiguous. CDR1 and CDR2 from the germline V gene are SGHTA and FQGNSA. Trimming took off 1 base at V and 4 bases at J, with 4 bases between the two ends. This CDR3 spans 12 amino acids. The full variable domain, completed using reference TRBV7-2 and TRBJ1-1, is GAGVSQSPSNKVTEKGKDVELRCDPISGHTALYWYRQSLGQGLEFLIYFQGNSAPDKSGLPSDRFSAERTGGSVSTLTIQRTQQEDSAVYLCASSLELTEAFFGQGTRLTVV.